Shown below are 21 T cell receptor beta chains from a single sample sequenced in a study of blood T cell repertoires in COVID-19. Profiling relied on immunoSEQ multiplex PCR, and the TCRdb table lists in-frame clones only, not all of them. The sample lists about 230,000 clones, roughly 89% occurring once. The sample taken for sequencing was PBMCs or T cells enriched from blood (not recorded which). These receptors came from a woman under 40 with acute COVID-19.

The chain has TRBV20-1 and TRBJ2-7; 9 positions agree with TRBD1. Germline CDR1 and CDR2: DFQATT and SNEGSKA (reference sequence). The CDR3 extends over 15 amino acids. V trimming: 3 bases; J trimming: 3 bases; junction bases outside the gene matches: 9. The CDR3 region has the DNA TGCAGTGCTAGTACAACGGGACAGGGTAGCTACGAGCAGTACTTC. Translating gives CSASTTGQGSYEQYF.

The rearrangement uses TRBV10-1 and TRBJ1-1; 8 bases align to TRBD1. Germline CDR1 and CDR2: WNHNN and SYGVQD (reference sequence). The V segment lost 0 bases and the J segment 2 bases; nucleotides outside the gene matches: 8. The CDR3 contains 17 residues. The CDR3 region has the DNA TGCGCCAGCAGTGAGTCGAGGGGGACAGGTAGTAACACTGAAGCTTTCTTT. This codes for CASSESRGTGSNTEAFF.

V and J are TRBV19 and TRBJ1-4, with 9 bases aligning to TRBD1. CDR1 and CDR2 (germline): LNHDA, SQIVND (reference sequence). This CDR3 has 14 residues. V lost 7 bases and J lost 6; bases outside the gene matches: 6. CDR3 sequence: CASNEGDRDEKLFF. The CDR3 DNA sequence: TGTGCCAGTAACGAGGGGGACAGGGATGAAAAACTGTTTTTT.

The V and J genes are TRBV7-6 and TRBJ1-2, with D hard to call. Deletions cut 4 bases from V and 4 bases from J, with 13 bases between. CDR1 and CDR2 from the germline V gene are SGHVS and FNYEAQ. This CDR3 comprises 14 residues. DNA for the CDR3: TGTGCCAGCAGCTCGGACGGACGGGGCTATGGCTACACCTTC. Amino acids: CASSSDGRGYGYTF.

This clone was counted once. The chain links TRBV7-2 to TRBJ1-1, with TRBD1 identical over 9 bases. V lost 3 bases, J lost 5 bases, and 10 bases stayed unmatched. This CDR3 region has 16 residues. CDR1 is SGHTA and CDR2 is FQGNSA in the germline V gene. The CDR3 DNA is TGTGCCAGCAGCTTCCTTACAGGGGGCGCCCCGACTGAAGCTTTCTTT. Protein product: CASSFLTGGAPTEAFF.

This clone showed up just a few times. The V gene is TRBV13, the J gene TRBJ2-6; D remains unclear. Germline CDR1 and CDR2: PRHDT and FYEKMQ (reference sequence). The CDR3 has 16 amino acids. The V end was cut by 6 bases, the J end by 0 bases, with 12 bases between. DNA of the CDR3: TGTGCCAGCAGAAGATTAGCCCTCTCTGGGGCCAACGTCCTGACTTTC. Protein: CASRRLALSGANVLTF.

The chain couples TRBV5-1 to TRBJ1-3; D is undetermined. The CDR3 is 16 amino acids. In germline, CDR1 is SGHRS, CDR2 YFSETQ. V gave up 1 base and J gave up 2 bases, with 13 bases separating them. CDR3 DNA sequence: TGCGCCAGCAGCTTGTCAACTCCTGCCACTGGAAACACCATATATTTT. Translated, it gives CASSLSTPATGNTIYF.

The sample holds one count of this clone. This chain connects TRBV7-8 to TRBJ2-1, with 7 bases identical to TRBD2. The length of the CDR3 is 17 residues. Trimming removed 5 bases from V and 0 bases from J; junction bases left unmatched: 10. The germline V gene encodes CDR1 SGHVS and CDR2 FQNEAQ. The CDR3 nucleotides read TGTGCCAGCAGCAATCCGCTGGGCGGGGGCTCCTACAATGAGCAGTTCTTC. Translating gives CASSNPLGGGSYNEQFF.

Regarding this clone: This sample also contains other DNA sequences that code for the same CDR3. This chain links TRBV5-1 with TRBJ1-5; D might be TRBD1 (5 bases). The CDR3 consists of 15 residues. Trimming left V 0 bases short and J 2 bases short, with 9 bases between. CDR1 is SGHRS, CDR2 YFSETQ, per germline. The DNA of the CDR3 is TGCGCCAGCAGCTTGGAAGGGGTGGGCAATCAGCCCCAGCATTTT. It codes for CASSLEGVGNQPQHF.

In its sample, this clone was seen once. This chain links TRBV2 with TRBJ1-1, with TRBD1 as a possible D gene (6 bases). This CDR3 region has 16 residues. Germline assignment: CDR1 SNHLY and CDR2 FYNNEI. V was trimmed by 1 base and J by 0 bases, leaving 12 bases between them. CDR3 protein: CASSEGAGALNTEAFF. In nucleotides, the CDR3 is TGTGCCAGCAGTGAAGGGGCAGGGGCCTTGAACACTGAAGCTTTCTTT. Full variable domain (missing parts from reference TRBV2 and TRBJ1-1): EPEVTQTPSHQVTQMGQEVILRCVPISNHLYFYWYRQILGQKVEFLVSFYNNEISEKSEIFDDQFSVERPDGSNFTLKIRSTKLEDSAMYFCASSEGAGALNTEAFFGQGTRLTVV.

V usage is TRBV7-6 and J usage is TRBJ2-2; 10 bases align to TRBD1. The CDR3 sequence is 19 residues long. V shed 3 bases, J shed 3 bases, and the junction held 13 bases outside the gene matches. The V gene's germline CDR1 is SGHVS and CDR2 FNYEAQ. The CDR3 DNA follows: TGTGCCAGCAGCTTTGCCGGGACAGGGGAAAGGTCTGACACCGGGGAGCTGTTTTTT. Translation gives CASSFAGTGERSDTGELFF. Combining the CDR3 with reference TRBV7-6 and TRBJ2-2 gives the whole variable domain GAGVSQSPRYKVTKRGQDVALRCDPISGHVSLYWYRQALGQGPEFLTYFNYEAQQDKSGLPNDRFSAERPEGSISTLTIQRTEQRDSAMYRCASSFAGTGERSDTGELFFGEGSRLTVL.

The chain recombines TRBV6-6 with TRBJ1-1; a weak D match, TRBD1 (6 bases). CDR3 length: 14 amino acids. V was clipped by 4 bases and J by 6 bases, with 15 bases between them. Germline lookup yields CDR1 MNHNY and CDR2 SVGAGI (reference sequence). The CDR3 DNA is TGTGCCAGCAGTTCTTCAGGGGTTGGAGCTGAAGCTTTCTTT. Amino acids: CASSSSGVGAEAFF.

This clone has just one count. The J gene is TRBJ1-1, the V gene TRBV28; 7 bases are a match to TRBD1. This CDR3 is 15 amino acids long. Germline loops: CDR1 MDHEN, CDR2 SYDVKM. Unmatched junction bases numbered 6, after V lost 5 bases and J lost 0 bases. CDR3 nucleotide sequence: TGTGCCAGCAGTCCCGCGGGGACAGTGAACACTGAAGCTTTCTTT. This encodes CASSPAGTVNTEAFF.

V is TRBV9 and J is TRBJ1-2; 8 bases map to TRBD1. CDR3 length equals 15 residues. Germline CDR1 reads SGDLS; CDR2 reads YYNGEE. Trimming at V came to 0 bases and at J to 4 bases, leaving 5 bases not matched to a gene. CDR3 amino acids: CASSVDQTGAYGYTF. As DNA, the CDR3 is TGTGCCAGCAGCGTAGATCAGACAGGGGCCTATGGCTACACCTTC.

This rearrangement joins TRBV5-1 to TRBJ2-5; D is unresolved. Germline V gene sequence: CDR1 SGHRS, CDR2 YFSETQ. Between the trimmed V and J ends, which lost 4 bases and 1 base, there was a span of 5 bases. This CDR3 has 12 amino acids. CDR3 in DNA: TGCGCCAGCAGCCCCCGCCAAGAGACCCAGTACTTC. As protein: CASSPRQETQYF.

The V and J genes are TRBV5-1 and TRBJ1-1; D unclear. V was cut by 2 bases and J by 1 base, with 9 bases left in between. This CDR3 comprises 14 residues. Germline V lookup: CDR1 SGHRS, CDR2 YFSETQ. CDR3 residues: CASSFEQRNTEAFF. The CDR3 bases are TGCGCCAGCAGCTTCGAACAAAGGAACACTGAAGCTTTCTTT.

The rearrangement joins TRBV5-1 to TRBJ2-2; 10 bases are shared with TRBD1. Germline CDR1 SGHRS, CDR2 YFSETQ. The CDR3 runs to 16 residues. V lost 5 bases and J lost 4; bases outside the gene matches: 8. CDR3 in amino acids: CASRSGQGTLTGELFF. The CDR3 DNA reads TGCGCCAGCAGGTCGGGACAGGGGACCCTCACCGGGGAGCTGTTTTTT. Based on the CDR3 plus reference TRBV5-1 and TRBJ2-2, the full variable domain is KAGVTQTPRYLIKTRGQQVTLSCSPISGHRSVSWYQQTPGQGLQFLFEYFSETQRNKGNFPGRFSGRQFSNSRSEMNVSTLELGDSALYLCASRSGQGTLTGELFFGEGSRLTVL.

The chain links TRBV18 to TRBJ1-5; D is ambiguous. Trimming took 3 bases from V and 0 from J, leaving 6 bases between them. Germline loops: CDR1 KGHSH, CDR2 LQKENI. The CDR3 covers 14 residues. The DNA for the CDR3 is TGTGCCAGCTCACCCGGGTTTAGCAATCAGCCCCAGCATTTT. Translating gives CASSPGFSNQPQHF.

The chain uses TRBV28 and TRBJ1-2; D unclear. The CDR3 is made up of 13 amino acids. V lost 10 bases and J 2 bases, leaving 14 bases between the germline ends. Germline CDR1 MDHEN, CDR2 SYDVKM. The CDR3 here is CATGKGSNYGYTF. As DNA, the CDR3 is TGTGCCACCGGGAAGGGATCGAACTATGGCTACACCTTC.

The chain is built from TRBV4-1 and TRBJ1-5, with D possibly matching TRBD1 (6 bases). This CDR3 region has 16 residues. V lost 0 bases and J lost 4, with 13 bases in between. Germline assignment: CDR1 MGHRA and CDR2 YSYEKL. The CDR3 sequence: CASSQEEDRRNQPQHF. CDR3 nucleotides: TGCGCCAGCAGCCAAGAAGAGGACAGAAGAAATCAGCCCCAGCATTTT.

The chain combines TRBV7-9 with TRBJ2-7; TRBD2 is a possible D gene (6 bases). CDR1 is SEHNR, CDR2 FQNEAQ, per germline (reference sequence). Trimming removed 1 base at V and 2 bases at J, with 12 bases between. The CDR3 runs 15 residues. This CDR3 reads CASSLGGLSTYEQYF. The CDR3 DNA reads as TGTGCCAGCAGCTTAGGGGGACTGTCGACCTACGAGCAGTACTTC.